Below, one TCR beta chain is given with its context. Its antigen is unknown. The data were taken from a study of blood T cells in healthy people across ages. Study-wide findings and caveats: A roughly linear fall in TCR beta diversity per million T cells was seen with increasing age. The percentage of naive T cells correlated strongly with TCR beta diversity.

The sample, approximately 10 milliliters of peripheral blood, was drawn from each donor. The second PCR ran roughly 6 to 11 cycles with a sample-barcoded 5' primer and J-beta primers. A template-switch adaptor that had 12 random nucleotides put a tag on each cDNA molecule. Each CDR3 protein is one row after TCRdb ran MiXCR on the 5' RACE reads. Here the sample spans about a million distinct CDR3 sequences, under 50% being singletons. The V end lost 5 bases, the J end lost 5 bases, and 13 bases lay between the germline ends. CDR1 and CDR2 (germline): MNHEY, SVGAGI. The CDR3 extends over 13 amino acids.

Sequenced input: blood. The TCR originated in a man aged 25 to 40 in good health. The V and J genes are TRBV6-5 and TRBJ2-7; a weak D match, TRBD2 (6 bases). This CDR3 is CASSLRDFHEQYF. The DNA of the CDR3 is TGTGCCAGCAGTCTACGGGACTTCCACGAGCAGTACTTC.